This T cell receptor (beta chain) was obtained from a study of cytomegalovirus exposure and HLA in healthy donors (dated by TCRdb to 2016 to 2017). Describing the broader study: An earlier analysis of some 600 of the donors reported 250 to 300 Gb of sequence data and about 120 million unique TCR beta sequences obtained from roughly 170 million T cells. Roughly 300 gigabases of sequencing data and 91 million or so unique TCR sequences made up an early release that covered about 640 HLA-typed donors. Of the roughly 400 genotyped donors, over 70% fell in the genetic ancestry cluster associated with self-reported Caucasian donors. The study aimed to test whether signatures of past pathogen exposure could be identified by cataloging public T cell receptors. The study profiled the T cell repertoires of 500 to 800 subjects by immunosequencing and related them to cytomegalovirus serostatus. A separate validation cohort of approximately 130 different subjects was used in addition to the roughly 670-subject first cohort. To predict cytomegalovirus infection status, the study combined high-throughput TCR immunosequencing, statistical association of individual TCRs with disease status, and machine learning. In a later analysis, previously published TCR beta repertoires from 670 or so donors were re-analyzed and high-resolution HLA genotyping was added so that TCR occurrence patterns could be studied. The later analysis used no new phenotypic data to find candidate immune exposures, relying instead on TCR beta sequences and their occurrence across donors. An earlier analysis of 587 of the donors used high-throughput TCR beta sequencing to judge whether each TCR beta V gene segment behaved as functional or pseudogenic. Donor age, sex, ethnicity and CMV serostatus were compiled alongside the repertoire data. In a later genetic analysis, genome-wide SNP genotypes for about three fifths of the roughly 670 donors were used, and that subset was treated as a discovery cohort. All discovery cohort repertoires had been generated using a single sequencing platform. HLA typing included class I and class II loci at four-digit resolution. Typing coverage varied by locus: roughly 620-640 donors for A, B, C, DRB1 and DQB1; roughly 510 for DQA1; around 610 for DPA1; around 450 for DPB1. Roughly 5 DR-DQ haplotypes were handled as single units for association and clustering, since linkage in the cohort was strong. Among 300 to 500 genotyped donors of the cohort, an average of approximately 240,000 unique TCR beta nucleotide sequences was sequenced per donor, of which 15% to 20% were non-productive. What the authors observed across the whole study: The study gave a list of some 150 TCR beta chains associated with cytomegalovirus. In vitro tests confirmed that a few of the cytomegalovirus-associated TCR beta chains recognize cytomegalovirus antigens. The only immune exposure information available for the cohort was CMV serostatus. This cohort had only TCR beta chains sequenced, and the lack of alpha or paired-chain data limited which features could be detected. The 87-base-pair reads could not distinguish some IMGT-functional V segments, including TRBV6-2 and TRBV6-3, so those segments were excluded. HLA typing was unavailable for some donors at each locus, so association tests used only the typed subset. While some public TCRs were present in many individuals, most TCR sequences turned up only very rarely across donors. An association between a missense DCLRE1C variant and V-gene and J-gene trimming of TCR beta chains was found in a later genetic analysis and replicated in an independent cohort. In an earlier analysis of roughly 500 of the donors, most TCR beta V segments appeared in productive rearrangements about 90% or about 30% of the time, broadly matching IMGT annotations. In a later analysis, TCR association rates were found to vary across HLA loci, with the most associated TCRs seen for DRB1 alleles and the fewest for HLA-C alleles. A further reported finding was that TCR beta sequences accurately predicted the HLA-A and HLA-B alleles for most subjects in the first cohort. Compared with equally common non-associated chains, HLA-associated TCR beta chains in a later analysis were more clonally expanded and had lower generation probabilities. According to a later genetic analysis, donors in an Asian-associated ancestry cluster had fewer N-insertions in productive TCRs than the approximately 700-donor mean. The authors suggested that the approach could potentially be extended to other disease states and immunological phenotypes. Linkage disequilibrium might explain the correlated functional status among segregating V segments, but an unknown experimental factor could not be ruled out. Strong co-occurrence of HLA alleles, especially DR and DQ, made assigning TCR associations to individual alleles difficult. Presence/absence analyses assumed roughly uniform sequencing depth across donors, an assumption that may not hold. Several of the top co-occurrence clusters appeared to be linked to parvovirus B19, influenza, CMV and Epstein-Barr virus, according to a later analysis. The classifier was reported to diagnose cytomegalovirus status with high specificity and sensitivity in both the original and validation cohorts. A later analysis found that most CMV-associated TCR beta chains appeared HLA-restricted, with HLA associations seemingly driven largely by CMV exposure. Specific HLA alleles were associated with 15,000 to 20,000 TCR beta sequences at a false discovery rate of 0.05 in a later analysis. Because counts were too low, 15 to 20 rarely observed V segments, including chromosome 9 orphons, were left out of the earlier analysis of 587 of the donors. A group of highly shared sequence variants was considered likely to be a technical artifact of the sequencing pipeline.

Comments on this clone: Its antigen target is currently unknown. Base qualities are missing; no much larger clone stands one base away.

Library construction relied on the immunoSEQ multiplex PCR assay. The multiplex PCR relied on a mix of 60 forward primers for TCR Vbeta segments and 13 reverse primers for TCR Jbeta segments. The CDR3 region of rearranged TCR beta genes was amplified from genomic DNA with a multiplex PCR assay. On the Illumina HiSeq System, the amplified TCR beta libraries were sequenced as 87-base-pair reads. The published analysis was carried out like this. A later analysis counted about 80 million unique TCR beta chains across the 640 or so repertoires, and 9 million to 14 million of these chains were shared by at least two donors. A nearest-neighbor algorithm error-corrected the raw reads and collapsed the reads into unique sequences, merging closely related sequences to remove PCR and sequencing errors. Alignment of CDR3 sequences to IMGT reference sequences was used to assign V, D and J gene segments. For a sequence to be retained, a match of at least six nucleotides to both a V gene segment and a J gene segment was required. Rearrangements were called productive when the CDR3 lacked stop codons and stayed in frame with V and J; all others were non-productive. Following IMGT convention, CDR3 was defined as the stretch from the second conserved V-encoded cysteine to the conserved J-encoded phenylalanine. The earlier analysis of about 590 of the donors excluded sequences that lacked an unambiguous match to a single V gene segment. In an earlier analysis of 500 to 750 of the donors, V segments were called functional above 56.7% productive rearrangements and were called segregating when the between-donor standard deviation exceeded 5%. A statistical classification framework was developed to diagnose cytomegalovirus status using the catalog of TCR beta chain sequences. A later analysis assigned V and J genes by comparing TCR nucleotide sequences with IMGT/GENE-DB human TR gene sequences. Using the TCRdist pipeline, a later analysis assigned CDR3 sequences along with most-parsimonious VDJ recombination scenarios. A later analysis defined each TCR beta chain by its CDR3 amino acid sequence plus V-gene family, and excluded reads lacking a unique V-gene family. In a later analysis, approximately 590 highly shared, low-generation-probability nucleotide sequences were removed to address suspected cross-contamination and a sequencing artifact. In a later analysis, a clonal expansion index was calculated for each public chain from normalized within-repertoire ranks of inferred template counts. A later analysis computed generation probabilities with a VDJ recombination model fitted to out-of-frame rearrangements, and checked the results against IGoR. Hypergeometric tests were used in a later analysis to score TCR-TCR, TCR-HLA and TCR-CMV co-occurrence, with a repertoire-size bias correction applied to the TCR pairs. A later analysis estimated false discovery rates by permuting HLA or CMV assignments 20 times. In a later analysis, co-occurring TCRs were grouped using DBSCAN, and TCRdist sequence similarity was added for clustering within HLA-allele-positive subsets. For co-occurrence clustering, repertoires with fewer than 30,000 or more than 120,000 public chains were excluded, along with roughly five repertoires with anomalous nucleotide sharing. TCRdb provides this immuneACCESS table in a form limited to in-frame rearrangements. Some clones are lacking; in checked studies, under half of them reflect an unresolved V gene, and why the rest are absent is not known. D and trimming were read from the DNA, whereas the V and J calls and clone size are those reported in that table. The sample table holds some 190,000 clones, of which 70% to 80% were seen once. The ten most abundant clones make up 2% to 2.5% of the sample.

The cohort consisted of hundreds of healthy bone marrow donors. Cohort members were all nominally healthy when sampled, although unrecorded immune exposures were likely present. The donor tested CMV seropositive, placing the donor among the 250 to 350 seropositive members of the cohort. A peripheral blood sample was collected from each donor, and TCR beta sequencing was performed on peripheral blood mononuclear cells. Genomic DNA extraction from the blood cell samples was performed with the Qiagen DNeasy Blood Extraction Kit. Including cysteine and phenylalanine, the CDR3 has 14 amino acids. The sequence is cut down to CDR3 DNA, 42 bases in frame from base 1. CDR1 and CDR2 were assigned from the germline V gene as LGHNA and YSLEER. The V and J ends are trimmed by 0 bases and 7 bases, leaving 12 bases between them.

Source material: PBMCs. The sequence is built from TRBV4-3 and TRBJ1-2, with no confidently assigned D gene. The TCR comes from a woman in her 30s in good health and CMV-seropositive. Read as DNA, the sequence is TGCGCCAGCAGCCAAGATACCGGGGTGGGTGGCTACACCTTC. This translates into CASSQDTGVGGYTF.